The source of this TCR beta chain is a study of T-cell reconstitution after alpha-beta-depleted transplantation in children. Whole-study results and caveats: Roughly two months post-transplant, alpha-beta T cells reportedly originated from several hundred graft clones that had expanded. In some patients, recipient T cells and intrathymic progenitors surviving conditioning explained high day-60 diversity. The main origin of T-cell counts and diversity one year after transplant was newly produced T cells.

The CDR3 has 15 amino acids. CDR1 SGHVS and CDR2 FNYEAQ come from the germline V gene. Unmatched junction bases numbered 11, after V lost 4 bases and J lost 6 bases. Unique molecular identifiers tagged the TCRbeta library. MiXCR, run by TCRdb on the PCR reads, gives a single entry per CDR3 protein. The sample has about 600,000 distinct CDR3 sequences; around 23% are singletons. Remarks on this clonotype: Its antigen remains unidentified.

The material was PBMCs, mostly from graft donor cells, obtained 360 days after TCRalphabeta/CD19-depleted stem cell transplant. This chain connects TRBV7-6 to TRBJ2-5; 7 bases map to TRBD1. The receptor comes from a boy younger than two who had a stem cell transplant for acute myeloid leukemia, so the T cells may come from the graft donor. The CDR3 nucleotides read TGTGCCAGCAGCTCCCAAGGCGGACAGGACCAGACCCAGTACTTC. Amino acids: CASSSQGGQDQTQYF.